This T cell receptor (beta chain) was recovered during a study of blood T cell repertoires in COVID-19. TCRdb keeps only in-frame clones here, not all; method: immunoSEQ multiplex PCR. Of under 300,000 clones listed, about 85% are singletons. The participants were between 18 and 89 years old and came from fewer than 25 US areas. The count of this clone is one. The sample comprised PBMCs or T cells enriched from blood (not recorded which). This receptor was obtained from a woman aged 45 to 65 who had been exposed to COVID-19.

CDR3 nucleotides: TGTGCCAGCAGCCTCTCAGGGTTTAGCGGTCAGCCCCAGCATTTT. Protein sequence: CASSLSGFSGQPQHF. The V and J genes are TRBV7-2 and TRBJ1-5; D is perhaps TRBD1 (5 bases). The CDR3 length is 15 residues. V shed 5 bases and J shed 6 bases, with 17 bases lying between them. Germline V CDR1 and CDR2: SGHTA, FQGNSA.